A selection of T cell receptor beta chains follows, all from one sample in a study of blood T cell repertoires in COVID-19. The data were produced by immunoSEQ multiplex PCR, yet TCRdb's version contains in-frame clones alone and is incomplete. The sample has around 100,000 clones; about 86% are singletons. The specimen was PBMCs or T cells enriched from blood (not recorded which). Receptor source: a woman between 45 and 60 years old who had recovered from COVID-19. The CDR3 runs from the conserved cysteine through the conserved F or W. Each record gives: D gene, clone size, J gene, V gene, CDR3 protein, CDR3 DNA. The D gene is left open where the match is weak. Where a row states a size, it is once, few, many or the class of an expanded clone; other rows omit it.

NA NA TRBJ2-1 TRBV29-1 CSVHPQAHEQFF TGCAGCGTTCACCCTCAGGCCCATGAGCAGTTCTTC
NA few TRBJ1-2 TRBV19 CASSIPGEGYGYTF TGTGCCAGTAGTATTCCAGGGGAAGGCTATGGCTACACCTTC
NA NA TRBJ2-5 TRBV7-9 CASSFYSAETQYF TGTGCCAGCAGCTTTTATAGTGCGGAGACCCAGTACTTC
TRBD1 NA TRBJ2-3 TRBV10-3 CAIQRQGPTDTQYF TGTGCCATACAACGACAGGGCCCCACAGATACGCAGTATTTT
NA NA TRBJ1-1 TRBV2 CASRVLGGTEAFF TGTGCCAGCAGAGTTTTAGGGGGCACTGAAGCTTTCTTT
TRBD2 NA TRBJ2-1 TRBV19 CASSNLAGAYNEQFF TGTGCCAGTAGTAACCTAGCGGGGGCCTACAATGAGCAGTTCTTC
NA NA TRBJ2-2 TRBV6-5 CASSPTASSTGELFF TGTGCCAGCAGCCCGACAGCTTCGAGCACCGGGGAGCTGTTTTTT
NA NA TRBJ2-5 TRBV4-1 CASSPPLFQETQYF TGCGCCAGCAGCCCGCCGCTATTCCAAGAGACCCAGTACTTC
TRBD1 NA TRBJ1-2 TRBV3-1/TRBV3-2 CASSPISTGDYGYTF TGTGCCAGCAGCCCAATTTCTACAGGGGACTATGGCTACACCTTC
NA once TRBJ2-1 TRBV7-9 CASSGGAVRPGEQFF TGTGCCAGCAGCGGGGGGGCGGTTCGGCCGGGTGAGCAGTTCTTC
TRBD2 NA TRBJ2-1 TRBV7-9 CASRTSLGREGGWEQFF TGTGCCAGCAGGACTAGCTTAGGGCGGGAGGGCGGCTGGGAGCAGTTCTTC
TRBD2 NA TRBJ2-2 TRBV19 CASSLPMRGTQNTGELFF TGTGCCAGTAGTCTCCCAATGCGGGGGACCCAGAACACCGGGGAGCTGTTTTTT
NA NA TRBJ2-5 TRBV7-6 CASSLGFRGTRQETQYF TGTGCCAGCAGCTTGGGTTTCCGCGGGACTCGACAAGAGACCCAGTACTTC
TRBD1 NA TRBJ2-7 TRBV27 CASRLTGAYEQYF TGTGCCAGCAGACTGACAGGGGCCTACGAGCAGTACTTC
NA NA TRBJ1-2 TRBV18 CASSPGRTRNRTPLYGYTF TGTGCCAGCTCACCAGGAAGGACTCGAAACCGAACCCCACTCTATGGCTACACCTTC
TRBD1 NA TRBJ2-7 TRBV14 CASSQAYRGSPTEQYF TGTGCCAGCAGCCAAGCATACAGGGGGTCTCCTACCGAGCAGTACTTC
TRBD1 NA TRBJ1-2 TRBV6-1 CASSGPGTGSNYGYTF TGTGCCAGCAGTGGACCAGGGACAGGTTCTAACTATGGCTACACCTTC
NA NA TRBJ1-5 TRBV19 CASSIGEDKPQHF TGTGCCAGTAGTATCGGGGAGGATAAGCCCCAGCATTTT
NA NA TRBJ1-4 TRBV19 CASSIGSRTSRGGKLFF TGTGCCAGTAGTATTGGTTCTCGGACTTCAAGGGGGGGAAAACTGTTTTTT
NA NA TRBJ2-7 TRBV10-3 CAISERGDEQYF TGTGCCATCAGTGAAAGGGGCGACGAGCAGTACTTC